One and the same sample provided the 14 T cell receptor beta chains below, sequenced in a study of regulatory T cells in long-lasting Graves disease. Both iRepertoire HTBI primers and Arm-PCR of CDR3 regions were used to build the TCR beta libraries. From the multiplex PCR reads, TCRdb called clonotypes with MiXCR, one entry per CDR3 protein. The table has approximately 250,000 distinct CDR3 sequences, 18% seen once; the top ten hold approximately 20%. Time point described: newly diagnosed GD, antithyroid drugs for less than 3 months. RNA extracted from PBMCs served as the sequencing template. Sequencing used peripheral blood mononuclear cells (PBMCs), obtained at new diagnosis, from a patient treated with antithyroid drugs. The receptors were gathered from a female donor with Graves disease.

Concerning this clonotype: A much bigger clone sits one base away, suggesting this may be a read error. The chain links TRBV28 to TRBJ2-7; 8 bases are shared with TRBD1. The V gene end was trimmed by 5 bases and the J gene end by 3 bases; junction bases not matched to a gene: 9. Germline V gene data show CDR1 as MDHEN and CDR2 as SYDVKM. The CDR3 covers 15 residues. In DNA form, the CDR3 reads TGTGCCAGCAGTCCGGGGACAGGATGGAGCTACGAGCAGTACTTC. Protein sequence: CASSPGTGWSYEQYF. The entire variable domain, with the rest obtained from reference TRBV28 and TRBJ2-7, is as follows: DVKVTQSSRYLVKRTGEKVFLECVQDMDHENMFWYRQDPGLGLRLIYFSYDVKMKEKGDIPEGYSVSREKKERFSLILESASTNQTSMYLCASSPGTGWSYEQYFGPGTRLTVT.

This clonotype was counted a few times. V gene TRBV18 combines with J gene TRBJ2-3; 7 positions match TRBD1. The germline CDR1 and CDR2 sequences are KGHSH and LQKENI. V lost 5 bases to trimming and J lost 0 bases; unmatched junction nucleotides: 5. The CDR3 runs 15 residues. The DNA for the CDR3 is TGTGCCAGCTCATTGGGACAGCCTAGCACAGATACGCAGTATTTT. The encoded protein is CASSLGQPSTDTQYF.

The chain has TRBV14 and TRBJ2-7; D is uncertain. Germline V gene lookup returns CDR1 SGHDN and CDR2 FVKESK. Trimming pared 4 bases from V and 3 bases from J, leaving 19 bases between. The CDR3 is made up of 16 amino acids. The CDR3 sequence is CASSRVRRKKFYEQYF. As DNA, the CDR3 is TGTGCCAGCAGCCGAGTTCGTAGGAAGAAGTTCTACGAGCAGTACTTC.

A word on this clonotype: This may stem from a read error, because a much larger clone lies one nucleotide away. The V gene is TRBV10-1, the J gene TRBJ2-3; D is possibly TRBD2 (5 bases). The DNA matches TRBJ2-1 better at its end, which makes the J call doubtful. Germline values: CDR1 WNHNN, CDR2 SYGVQD (reference sequence). This CDR3 region has 13 residues. The CDR3 spells CASRASRSYEQFF. The CDR3 DNA follows: TGCGCCAGCAGAGCTAGCAGGAGTTATGAGCAGTTCTTC.

In this sample, this clonotype turned up many times. This chain links TRBV5-1 with TRBJ1-1; 9 bases align to TRBD1. With V trimmed by 3 bases and J by 2 bases, 5 bases remained unmatched. CDR3 length equals 15 residues. Germline V gene lookup returns CDR1 SGHRS and CDR2 YFSETQ. The CDR3: CASSSTTGGNTEAFF. The CDR3 coding sequence is TGCGCCAGCAGCTCTACGACAGGGGGAAACACTGAAGCTTTCTTT.

This clonotype was observed at least ten times. This sequence joins TRBV12-3 or TRBV12-4 and TRBJ2-1; D might be TRBD2 (6 bases). The ends were cut back, 5 bases at V and 6 bases at J, with 11 bases in the middle. This CDR3 region has 13 residues. In nucleotides, the CDR3 is TGTGCCAGCAGTGAACTAGCCGCCAATGAGCAGTTCTTC. Protein sequence: CASSELAANEQFF.

This clonotype was recorded at least ten times. The chain combines TRBV7-3 with TRBJ2-5; the D gene is possibly TRBD1 (6 bases). The CDR3 runs 14 residues. The V and J ends lost 1 base and 5 bases respectively, with 11 bases between them. Germline lookup yields CDR1 SGHTA and CDR2 FQGTGA. The chain's CDR3 is CASSLISGDETQYF. Written as DNA, the CDR3 is TGTGCCAGCAGCTTAATTTCAGGGGATGAGACCCAGTACTTC.

This clonotype was seen repeatedly, ten times or more. The chain employs TRBV12-5 and TRBJ2-7; D gene ambiguous. This CDR3 comprises 14 residues. The germline V gene has CDR1 LGHNT and CDR2 FRNRAP. V gave up 5 bases and J gave up 2 bases, with 13 bases separating them. DNA of the CDR3: TGTGCTAGTGGTCTCTCTGGGTTACCCTACGAGCAGTACTTC. This codes for CASGLSGLPYEQYF.

The V and J genes are TRBV27 and TRBJ2-6; 9 positions agree with TRBD2. The CDR3 covers 19 residues. CDR1 MNHEY and CDR2 SMNVEV come from the germline V gene (reference sequence). Trimming took 7 bases from V and 1 from J; bases not matched to a gene: 14. CDR3 sequence reads: CASIPIAGVRGSGANVLTF. CDR3 DNA: TGTGCCAGCATCCCCATAGCGGGAGTCCGGGGGTCTGGGGCCAACGTCCTGACTTTC.

In its sample, this clonotype was seen a few times. CDR3 bases: TGTGCCAGCAGCTGGGACGGACCTAACTATGGCTACACCTTC. Translating it yields CASSWDGPNYGYTF. The J gene is TRBJ1-2, the V gene TRBV5-6; perhaps TRBD1 as D (5 bases). The CDR3 consists of 14 residues. Trimming removed 3 bases from V and 0 bases from J, with 9 bases in between. CDR1 is SGHDT, CDR2 YYEEEE, per germline.

The V gene is TRBV12-3 or TRBV12-4, the J gene TRBJ2-3; perhaps TRBD1 as D (6 bases). The germline V and J ends were trimmed by 6 bases and 4 bases, with 14 bases remaining between them. The CDR3 runs 14 residues. The CDR3 nucleotides are TGTGCCAGCAGCCCAGGGGCCGGACCAGATACGCAGTATTTT. Protein: CASSPGAGPDTQYF.

About this clonotype: Given a much more abundant clone one base away, this may be a read error. The chain combines TRBV2 with TRBJ1-4; D unresolved. The CDR3 is 13 residues long. Per germline, CDR1 SNHLY and CDR2 FYNNEI. Trimming pared 6 bases from V and 10 bases from J, leaving 15 bases between. The CDR3 here is CASRNPGGGKLFF. The CDR3 DNA follows: TGTGCCAGCAGAAACCCGGGCGGTGGAAAACTGTTTTTT.

Many counts were recorded for this clonotype. CDR3 loop: CASSPGTEGARSPLHF. CDR3 coding DNA: TGTGCCAGCTCACCAGGGACAGAGGGGGCGAGGTCACCCCTCCACTTT. The chain has TRBV18 and TRBJ1-6, with 7 bases that match TRBD1. The CDR3 sequence is 16 residues long. CDR1 is KGHSH and CDR2 is LQKENI in the germline V gene. Unmatched junction bases numbered 11, after V lost 2 bases and J lost 10 bases.

This clonotype appeared many times. V gene TRBV28 combines with J gene TRBJ2-1, with 12 bases fitting TRBD2. V gave up 6 bases and J gave up 1 base; unmatched junction bases: 1. In germline, CDR1 is MDHEN, CDR2 SYDVKM. This CDR3 is built from 15 residues. The CDR3 is CASRLAGGSYNEQFF. DNA of the CDR3: TGTGCCAGCAGACTAGCGGGAGGTTCCTACAATGAGCAGTTCTTC.